This T cell receptor (beta chain) was found in a study of T cell responses to AZD1222 COVID-19 vaccine (dated by TCRdb to the early 2020s). Regarding the study in general: AZD1222 recipients given second doses at about 4 weeks or at about 12 weeks were pooled, since spike-specific TCR depth and breadth were not found to differ between the two schedules. A total of 230 to 250 trial participants underwent TCR sequencing, of whom roughly 210 had received two doses of AZD1222 and 26 had received two doses of the MenACWY control vaccine. Trial participants were enrolled into age subgroups of 18-55, 56-69 and 70-plus years, which contained around 150, 29 and 61 TCR-sequenced participants, respectively.

The time point label corresponds to: baseline before first vaccination. Samples from vaccinated people were obtained from the UK trials COV001 and COV002, which included a single-blind randomized controlled phase 2/3 trial of AZD1222 (ChAdOx1 nCoV-19) in healthy adults. For TCRbeta chain sequencing, PBMC samples from trial participants were taken at day 0 and at day 28 after the second dose. Per the germline V gene, MNHEY is the CDR1 and SVGAGI is the CDR2. V is trimmed back by 2 bases and J by 4 bases, and the junction contains 4 bases that no gene match accounts for. There are 15 amino acids in the CDR3, from cysteine to phenylalanine inclusive. Of all the DNA, just the CDR3 is kept, 45 bases in frame from base 1. As regards this clone: Its antigen specificity is not known. Base qualities are not at hand, and no much larger clone is one base apart.

The CDR3 regions of human TCRbeta chains were analyzed by immunosequencing. The original pipeline was this. TCRs in the repertoires were compared against a reference library of SARS-CoV-2-specific TCRs that had been generated with the MIRA antigen-specificity platform. Breadth was defined as the fraction of unique TCRs that were SARS-CoV-2-associated. Depth was defined as the fraction of total T cells that were SARS-CoV-2-associated. Each spike-specific TCR was assigned to its reactive spike region and to a CD4 or CD8 class using the MIRA data. Log10-transformed breadth and depth values were compared by one-way ANOVA with Sidak's multiple comparisons tests. Here the immuneACCESS table is served through TCRdb, limited to in-frame sequences with V and J called. Missing clones are a known gap in these copies; in checked studies unresolved V genes cover under half, and the rest lacks a known reason. V, J and clone size derive from that table, while D and trimming were established from the DNA sequence. Counted in this sample were more than 85,000 clones; roughly 88% of them appeared once. The biggest ten clones account for roughly 2.5% of the sample.

The research as a whole found: Participants were mostly white British, with more females than males. The authors suggested clonal diversity may have been underestimated. Spike-specific TCR breadth and depth rose significantly after two AZD1222 doses compared with day 0 and with MenACWY recipients. Because no day 14 peak-response samples were available, repertoires were characterized only after the peak T cell response. Reportedly, close to half of the unique spike-specific TCRs recognized epitopes lying outside the regions that are mutated in the B.1.351 and B.1.1.7 variants. Conclusions about previously exposed vaccinees are limited because only a handful of AZD1222 recipients were SARS-CoV-2 seropositive at baseline. In the small 56-69-year group, the increase in depth fell short of significance, most likely because of low power. The vaccine-associated CD4 TCRs covered the entire spike protein, and the dominant responses fell in regions 160-218 and 743-854.

The sample was peripheral blood, taken on day 0 of AZD1222 vaccination. This TCR was recovered from an adult in good health. The sequence is built from TRBV6-5 and TRBJ2-1; 8 junctional bases match TRBD2. For the CDR3, the sequence is CASSYKRGPYNEQFF. The nucleotides read TGTGCCAGCAGTTACAAGCGGGGGCCATACAATGAGCAGTTCTTC.